The present T cell receptor beta chain was sequenced within a study of cytomegalovirus exposure and HLA in healthy donors (TCRdb year 2017). Regarding the research as a whole: According to an earlier analysis of 587 of the donors, about 170 million T cells yielded over 100 million unique TCR beta sequences and about 300 Gb of sequence data. The later analysis used no new phenotypic data to find candidate immune exposures, relying instead on TCR beta sequences and their occurrence across donors. The study profiled the T cell repertoires of about 720 subjects by immunosequencing and related them to cytomegalovirus serostatus. A later analysis re-analyzed previously published TCR beta repertoires from about 600 donors and added high-resolution HLA genotyping to study TCR occurrence patterns. Across 398 genotyped donors of the cohort, an average of roughly 250,000 unique TCR beta nucleotide sequences per donor were sequenced, and 15% to 20% of those sequences were non-productive. A later genetic analysis used genome-wide SNP genotypes for about three fifths of the 666 donors, treating that subset as a discovery cohort. The number of typed donors differed by locus: 629-630 for A, B, C, DRB1 and DQB1; approximately 520 for DQA1; 606 for DPA1; and around 450 for DPB1. Donor age, sex, ethnicity and CMV serostatus were compiled alongside the repertoire data. An early release that covered some 630 HLA-typed donors contained around 300 gigabases of sequencing data and 75 million to 100 million unique TCR sequences. Among the roughly 410 genotyped donors, around 81% belonged to the genetic ancestry cluster associated with self-reported Caucasian donors. High-throughput TCR immunosequencing, statistical association of individual TCRs with disease status, and machine learning were combined to predict cytomegalovirus infection status. Every repertoire in the discovery cohort had been generated on one and the same sequencing platform. Four to six DR-DQ haplotypes were handled as single units for association and clustering, since linkage in the cohort was strong. An earlier analysis of a few hundred of the donors applied high-throughput TCR beta sequencing to assess whether each TCR beta V gene segment acted as functional or pseudogenic. The study aimed to test whether signatures of past pathogen exposure could be identified by cataloging public T cell receptors. In addition to the first cohort of 650 to 800 subjects, a separate validation cohort of 120 different subjects was used. HLA typing covered class I and class II loci at four-digit resolution. The study at large found these results: Broadly in line with IMGT annotations, most TCR beta V segments showed up in productive rearrangements about 87% or about 30% of the time in an earlier analysis of approximately 640 of the donors. The classifier was reported to diagnose cytomegalovirus status with high specificity and sensitivity in both the original cohort and the validation cohort. The cohort was sequenced for TCR beta chains only, and without alpha or paired-chain data the features that could be detected were limited. A total of 150 or so TCR beta chains were listed by the study as associated with cytomegalovirus. Roughly uniform sequencing depth across donors was assumed in presence/absence analyses, although this assumption may not hold. A later analysis associated 16,951 TCR beta sequences with specific HLA alleles at a false discovery rate of 0.05. CMV serostatus was the only immune exposure information available for the cohort. A further reported finding was that TCR beta sequences accurately predicted the HLA-A and HLA-B alleles for most subjects in the first cohort. In vitro tests confirmed that three of the cytomegalovirus-associated TCR beta chains recognize cytomegalovirus antigens. In a later analysis, most CMV-associated TCR beta chains were found to appear HLA-restricted, with HLA associations seemingly driven largely by CMV exposure. Most TCR sequences were seen in very few donors, while some public TCRs were found in many individuals. An association between a missense DCLRE1C variant and V-gene and J-gene trimming of TCR beta chains was found in a later genetic analysis and replicated in an independent cohort. Some IMGT-functional V segments, including TRBV6-2 and TRBV6-3, could not be distinguished by the 87-base-pair reads and were therefore excluded. When HLA alleles, especially DR and DQ, strongly co-occurred, attributing TCR associations to individual alleles was difficult. HLA typing was unavailable for some donors at each locus, so association tests used only the typed subset. A later genetic analysis reported fewer N-insertions in productive TCRs among donors in an Asian-associated ancestry cluster than the roughly 690-donor mean. In a later analysis, HLA-associated TCR beta chains were found to be more clonally expanded and to have lower generation probabilities than equally common non-associated chains. According to the authors, the approach could potentially be generalized to other disease states and immunological phenotypes. A cluster of highly shared sequence variants was judged likely to be a technical artifact of the sequencing pipeline. Because counts were too low, 15 to 20 rarely observed V segments, including chromosome 9 orphons, were excluded from the earlier analysis of some 590 of the donors. According to a later analysis, TCR association rates differed among HLA loci, with DRB1 alleles showing the most associated TCRs and HLA-C alleles showing the fewest. Linkage disequilibrium might explain the correlated functional status among segregating V segments, but an unknown experimental factor could not be ruled out. A later analysis reported that several top co-occurrence clusters appeared linked to parvovirus B19, influenza, CMV and Epstein-Barr virus.

The cohort consisted of 650 to 700 healthy bone marrow donors. Cohort members were all nominally healthy when sampled, although unrecorded immune exposures were likely present. The donor was CMV seropositive and was included in the group of some 290 seropositive cohort members. A peripheral blood sample was collected from each donor, and TCR beta sequencing was performed on peripheral blood mononuclear cells. Genomic DNA extraction from the blood cell samples was performed with the Qiagen DNeasy Blood Extraction Kit. From a lookup of the germline V gene (reference sequence), CDR1 and CDR2 are SEHNR and FQNEAQ. V was cut back by 3 bases and J by 3 bases, leaving a gap of 17 bases between them. The CDR3 covers 16 residues, taking in both the cysteine and the phenylalanine. Only CDR3 DNA is held: 48 bases, read in frame from base 1. On this clone: What antigen it recognizes has not been identified. Per-base quality was not reported, and no clone a single base away is much larger than it.

Library preparation employed the immunoSEQ multiplex PCR assay. For the multiplex PCR, a mixture combining 60 forward primers for TCR Vbeta segments and 13 reverse primers for TCR Jbeta segments was used. The CDR3 region of rearranged TCR beta genes was amplified from genomic DNA by a multiplex PCR assay. The amplified TCR beta libraries were sequenced on the Illumina HiSeq System as 87-base-pair reads. The published analysis was carried out like this. In a later analysis, 77 million or so unique TCR beta chains were counted across the 690 or so repertoires, and approximately 11 million of these chains were shared by at least two donors. Raw reads were error-corrected and collapsed into unique sequences by a nearest-neighbor algorithm in which closely related sequences were merged to remove PCR and sequencing errors. CDR3 sequences were aligned to IMGT reference sequences to assign V, D and J gene segments. For a sequence to be retained, a match of at least six nucleotides to both a V gene segment and a J gene segment was required. A rearrangement counted as productive if the CDR3 had no stop codons and remained in frame with V and J, and every other rearrangement counted as non-productive. Following IMGT convention, CDR3 was defined as the stretch from the second conserved V-encoded cysteine up to the conserved J-encoded phenylalanine. The earlier analysis of 500 to 600 of the donors excluded sequences that lacked an unambiguous match to a single V gene segment. In an earlier analysis of 587 of the donors, V segments were called functional above 56.7% productive rearrangements and were called segregating when the between-donor standard deviation exceeded 5%. A statistical classification framework was built for diagnosing cytomegalovirus status from the catalog of TCR beta chain sequences. In a later analysis, TCR nucleotide sequences were compared against IMGT/GENE-DB human TR gene sequences so that V and J genes could be assigned. The TCRdist pipeline was used in a later analysis to assign CDR3 sequences and most-parsimonious VDJ recombination scenarios. In a later analysis, each TCR beta chain was defined by its CDR3 amino acid sequence together with its V-gene family, and reads lacking a unique V-gene family were excluded. As a way to deal with suspected cross-contamination and a sequencing artifact, a later analysis dropped 450 to 600 nucleotide sequences that were highly shared and had low generation probability. In a later analysis, a clonal expansion index for each public chain was calculated from normalized within-repertoire ranks of inferred template counts. In a later analysis, generation probabilities were computed with a VDJ recombination model fitted to out-of-frame rearrangements, and the resulting probabilities were checked against IGoR. Hypergeometric tests were used in a later analysis to score TCR-TCR, TCR-HLA and TCR-CMV co-occurrence, with a repertoire-size bias correction applied to the TCR pairs. A later analysis estimated false discovery rates by permuting HLA or CMV assignments 20 times. In a later analysis, co-occurring TCRs were grouped with DBSCAN, and TCRdist sequence similarity was added when clustering was performed within HLA-allele-positive subsets. For co-occurrence clustering, repertoires with fewer than 30,000 or more than 120,000 public chains were excluded, along with a handful of repertoires with anomalous nucleotide sharing. TCRdb took over this immuneACCESS table, retaining in-frame rearrangements with V and J assigned. Such tables are incomplete; in checked studies, under half of the missing clones stem from an unresolved V gene, and the remainder is unexplained. D and trimming were read from the DNA, whereas the V and J calls and clone size are those reported in that table. Present in this sample are 160,000 or so clones, approximately 70% of which were seen just once. The ten largest clones represent 4.7% of the sample.

The chain uses TRBV7-9 and TRBJ1-1; a tentative D match to TRBD1 spans 6 bases. The sample taken for sequencing was PBMCs. The clonotype was recovered from a man aged 18 to 29 in good health and CMV-seropositive. CDR3 region: CASSFIRGGRDTEAFF. The sequence in DNA is TGTGCCAGCAGCTTTATAAGGGGGGGGCGAGACACTGAAGCTTTCTTT.